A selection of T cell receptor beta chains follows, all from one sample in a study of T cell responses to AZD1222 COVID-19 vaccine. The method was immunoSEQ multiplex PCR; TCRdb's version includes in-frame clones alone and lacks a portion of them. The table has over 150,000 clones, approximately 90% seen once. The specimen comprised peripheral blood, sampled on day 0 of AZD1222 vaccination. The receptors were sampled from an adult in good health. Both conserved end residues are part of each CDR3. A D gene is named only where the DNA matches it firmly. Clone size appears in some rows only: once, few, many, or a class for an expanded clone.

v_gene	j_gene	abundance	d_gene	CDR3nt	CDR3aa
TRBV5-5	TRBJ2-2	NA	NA	TGTGCCAGCAGCTTGACAGGGACAAAAACCGGGGAGCTGTTTTTT	CASSLTGTKTGELFF
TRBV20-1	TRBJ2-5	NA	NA	TGCAGTGCTAGTAGTCAGGGCACTCCTATCCAAGAGACCCAGTACTTC	CSASSQGTPIQETQYF
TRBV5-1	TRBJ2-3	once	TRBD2	TGCGCCAGCAGCCCGCGGACTAGCGGGAGGGTGGATACGCAGTATTTT	CASSPRTSGRVDTQYF
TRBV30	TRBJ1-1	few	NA	TGTGCCTGGAGAGGGCAACTGAACACTGAAGCTTTCTTT	CAWRGQLNTEAFF
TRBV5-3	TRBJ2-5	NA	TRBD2	TGTGCCAGGAACCAGGGACGGGAGGCGGCAGAGACCCAGTACTTC	CARNQGREAAETQYF
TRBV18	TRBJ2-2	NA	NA	TGTGCCAGCTCACCAAGCCGCGGGGATGGGAACACCGGGGAGCTGTTTTTT	CASSPSRGDGNTGELFF
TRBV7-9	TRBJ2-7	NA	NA	TGTGCCAGCAGCTCCCTCGGGCAGGGGGGGAACGAGCAGTACTTC	CASSSLGQGGNEQYF
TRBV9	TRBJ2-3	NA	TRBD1	TGTGCCAGCAGCGTAGAAGGGGGCCAGTTGACAGATACGCAGTATTTT	CASSVEGGQLTDTQYF
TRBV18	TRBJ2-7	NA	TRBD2	TGTGCCAGCTCATCTAGCGGGGGACCCTACGAGCAGTACTTC	CASSSSGGPYEQYF
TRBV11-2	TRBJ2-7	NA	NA	TGTGCCAGCAGCTTAGTCCCCCCAGCGGGACACTACGAGCAGTACTTC	CASSLVPPAGHYEQYF
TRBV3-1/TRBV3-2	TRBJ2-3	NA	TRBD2	TGTGCCAGCAGCCCCACGTTTGGGGCGGGAGAGGGCACAGATACGCAGTATTTT	CASSPTFGAGEGTDTQYF
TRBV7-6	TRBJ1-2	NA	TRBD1	TGTGCCAGCAGCTTAGGACAGGGGGCGGGTGGCTACACCTTC	CASSLGQGAGGYTF
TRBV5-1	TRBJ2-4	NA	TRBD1	TGCGCCAGCAGCTTGGAGGGGACAGGAAACATTCAGTACTTC	CASSLEGTGNIQYF
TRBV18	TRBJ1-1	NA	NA	TGTGCCAGCTCACCCGCCGAACTGAACACTGAAGCTTTCTTT	CASSPAELNTEAFF
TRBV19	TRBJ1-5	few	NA	TGTGCCAGTAGTCCTTGGGACGCTCAGCCCCAGCATTTT	CASSPWDAQPQHF
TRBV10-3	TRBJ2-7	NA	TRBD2	TGTGCCATCAGTGAAACTAGCGGCAAGTACGAGCAGTACTTC	CAISETSGKYEQYF
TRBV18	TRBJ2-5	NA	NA	TGTGCCAGCTCACCACGGCAGGGCCCGACGGAGACCCAGTACTTC	CASSPRQGPTETQYF
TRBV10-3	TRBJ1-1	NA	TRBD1	TGTGCCATCGGACAGGGGGTCGGCACTGAAGCTTTCTTT	CAIGQGVGTEAFF
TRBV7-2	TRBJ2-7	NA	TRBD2	TGTGCCAGCAGCTTAAGGGACTACGGTTTCGAGCAGTACTTC	CASSLRDYGFEQYF
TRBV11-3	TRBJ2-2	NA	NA	TGTGCCAGCAGCTTCGGAGCCGCCGGGGAGCTGTTTTTT	CASSFGAAGELFF
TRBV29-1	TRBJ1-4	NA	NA	TGCAGCGTTTCCGAGGGGATGTGGAATGAAAAACTGTTTTTT	CSVSEGMWNEKLFF
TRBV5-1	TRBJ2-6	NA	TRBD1	TGCGCCAGCAGCTCAGGACAGGGAATATCTGGGGCCAACGTCCTGACTTTC	CASSSGQGISGANVLTF
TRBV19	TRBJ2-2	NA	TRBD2	TGTGCCAGTAGGGCGGGAGGGCCTTATACCGGGGAGCTGTTTTTT	CASRAGGPYTGELFF
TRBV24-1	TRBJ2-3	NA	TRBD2	TGTGCCACCAGTGATTTGGGGCTAGCGGGTAGCACAGATACGCAGTATTTT	CATSDLGLAGSTDTQYF
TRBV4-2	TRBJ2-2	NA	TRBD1	TGTGCCAGCAGCCAAGATTCGACAGGGGGGTATGTCGGGGAGCTGTTTTTT	CASSQDSTGGYVGELFF
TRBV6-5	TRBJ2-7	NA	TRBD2	TGTGCCAGCAGTACTTTAGCGGGAGGGATCTACGAGCAGTACTTC	CASSTLAGGIYEQYF
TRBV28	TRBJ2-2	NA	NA	TGTGCCAGCAGTGTGTTCGGGGAGCTGTTTTTT	CASSVFGELFF
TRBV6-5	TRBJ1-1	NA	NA	TGTGCCAGCAGTTCACCGTTCCTGAGCAGTTTCTTT	CASSSPFLSSFF